This T cell receptor (beta chain) was profiled in a study of cytomegalovirus exposure and HLA in healthy donors. Libraries were prepared by immunoSEQ multiplex PCR; TCRdb keeps only in-frame clonotypes and omits some of them. The data show approximately 160,000 clones, with roughly 95% seen just once and roughly 1% held by the top ten. Germline CDR1 and CDR2: SGHRS and YFSETQ. CDR3 length: 14 residues. Trimming took off 5 bases at V and 4 bases at J, with 15 bases between the two ends. This receptor was taken from a woman aged 18-29 years in good health and CMV-seronegative. The chain couples TRBV5-1 to TRBJ1-1; D perhaps matches TRBD1 (5 bases). Sample: PBMCs. CDR3 nucleotides: TGCGCCAGCAGTTTACAAGGGGATCGCACTGAAGCTTTCTTT. Translation: CASSLQGDRTEAFF.